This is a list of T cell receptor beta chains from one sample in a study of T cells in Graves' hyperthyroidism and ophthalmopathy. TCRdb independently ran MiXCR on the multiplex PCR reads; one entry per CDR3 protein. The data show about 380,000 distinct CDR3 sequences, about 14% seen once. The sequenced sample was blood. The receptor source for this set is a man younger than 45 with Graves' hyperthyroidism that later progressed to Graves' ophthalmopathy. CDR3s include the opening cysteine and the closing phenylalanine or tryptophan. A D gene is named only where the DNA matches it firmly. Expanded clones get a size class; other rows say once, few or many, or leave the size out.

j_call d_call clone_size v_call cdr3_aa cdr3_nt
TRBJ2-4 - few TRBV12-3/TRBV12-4 CASSSGEPIQYF TGTGCCAGCAGTTCCGGGGAACCCATTCAGTACTTC
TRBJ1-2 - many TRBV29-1 CSVDPGYGYTF TGCAGCGTTGATCCGGGCTATGGCTACACCTTC
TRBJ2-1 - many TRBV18 CASSPPGLPNEQFF TGTGCCAGCTCACCACCGGGTCTGCCGAATGAGCAGTTCTTC
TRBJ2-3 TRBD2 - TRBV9 CASSVFLTSGVTTDTQYF TGTGCCAGCAGCGTATTCCTGACTAGCGGGGTTACCACAGATACGCAGTATTTT
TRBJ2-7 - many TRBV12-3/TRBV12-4 CASSYGTDTYEQYF TGTGCCAGCAGTTACGGGACGGATACCTACGAGCAGTACTTC
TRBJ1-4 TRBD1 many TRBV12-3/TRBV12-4 CASKPGQAGSEKLFF TGTGCCAGCAAACCGGGACAGGCGGGTAGTGAAAAACTGTTTTTT
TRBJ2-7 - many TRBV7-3 CASSQGGRGEQYF TGTGCCAGCAGCCAGGGGGGAAGAGGTGAGCAGTACTTC
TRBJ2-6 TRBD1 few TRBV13 CASSEQGFFSGANVLTF TGTGCCAGCAGCGAACAGGGGTTTTTCTCTGGGGCCAACGTCCTGACTTTC
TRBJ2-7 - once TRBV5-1 CASSTTHRVQGGLREQYF TGCGCCAGCAGCACCACTCACCGCGTCCAGGGAGGACTCCGCGAGCAGTACTTC
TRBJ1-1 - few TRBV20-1 CSARGAGKGTEAFF TGCAGTGCTAGGGGGGCGGGAAAGGGCACTGAAGCTTTCTTT
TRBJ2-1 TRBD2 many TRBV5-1 CASSLGGLVSYNEQFF TGCGCCAGCAGCTTGGGGGGACTAGTTTCCTACAATGAGCAGTTCTTC
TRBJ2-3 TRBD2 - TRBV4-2 CASSQDLLAGGSRDTQYF TGTGCCAGCAGCCAAGATCTTTTAGCGGGGGGGAGTAGAGATACGCAGTATTTT
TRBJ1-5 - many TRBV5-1 CASSTAPGNQPQHF TGCGCCAGCAGCACAGCCCCGGGCAATCAGCCCCAGCATTTT
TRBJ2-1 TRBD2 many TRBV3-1 CASSPGGDSYNEQFF TGTGCCAGCAGCCCTGGGGGGGATTCCTACAATGAGCAGTTCTTC
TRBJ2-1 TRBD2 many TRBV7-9 CASTSSGGASYNEQFF TGTGCCAGCACCTCTAGCGGGGGGGCCTCATACAATGAGCAGTTCTTC
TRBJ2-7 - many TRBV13 CASSPVGGPYEQYF TGTGCCAGCAGCCCAGTTGGGGGGCCGTACGAGCAGTACTTC
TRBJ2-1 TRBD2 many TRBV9 CASSERGGNNEQFF TGTGCCAGCAGCGAGCGGGGGGGAAACAATGAGCAGTTCTTC
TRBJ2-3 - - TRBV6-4 CASSDGSNYPDTQYF TGTGCCAGCAGTGACGGATCTAACTACCCAGATACGCAGTATTTT
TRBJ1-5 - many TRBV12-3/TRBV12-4 CASSFGGQGPQHF TGTGCCAGCAGTTTTGGGGGTCAGGGACCCCAGCATTTT
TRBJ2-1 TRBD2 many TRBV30 CAWSLGLAGGNEQFF TGTGCCTGGAGCCTAGGACTAGCGGGGGGTAATGAGCAGTTCTTC
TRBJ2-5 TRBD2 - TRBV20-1 CSAIEGGFETQYF TGCAGTGCAATTGAGGGAGGGTTCGAGACCCAGTACTTC
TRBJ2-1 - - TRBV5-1 CASSHQNPYEQFF TGCGCCAGCAGCCATCAGAACCCCTACGAGCAGTTCTTC
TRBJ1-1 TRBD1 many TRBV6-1 CASSEFGQVYTEAFF TGTGCCAGCAGTGAATTCGGACAGGTGTACACTGAAGCTTTCTTT
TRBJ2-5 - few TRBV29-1 CSVANQETQYF TGCAGCGTCGCCAACCAAGAGACCCAGTACTTC
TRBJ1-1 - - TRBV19 CASSFGGYEAFF TGTGCCAGTAGTTTCGGGGGTTATGAAGCTTTCTTT
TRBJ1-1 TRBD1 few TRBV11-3 CASSPSGGARTEAFF TGTGCCAGCAGCCCCTCAGGGGGGGCGAGGACTGAAGCTTTCTTT
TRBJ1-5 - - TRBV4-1 CASSQVGADQPQHF TGCGCCAGCAGCCAAGTTGGCGCGGATCAGCCCCAGCATTTT